This section outlines one T cell receptor beta chain sequence together with its context. The antigen this receptor binds is unknown. No per-base quality is available; no much larger clone lies one base away. The sample belongs to a study of cytomegalovirus exposure and HLA in healthy donors (dated by TCRdb to 2016 to 2017). General notes on the study: In an earlier analysis of about 560 of the donors, 250 to 300 Gb of sequence data and approximately 100 million unique TCR beta sequences from 180 million or so T cells were reported. Roughly 310 gigabases of sequencing data and tens of millions of unique TCR sequences were included in an early release covering about 700 HLA-typed donors. The genetic ancestry cluster associated with self-reported Caucasian donors included roughly four fifths of the roughly 400 genotyped donors. The study aimed to test whether cataloging public T cell receptors could reveal signatures of past pathogen exposure. The study profiled the T cell repertoires of 500 to 800 subjects by immunosequencing and related them to cytomegalovirus serostatus. Besides the first cohort of roughly 640 subjects, a separate validation cohort made up of roughly 120 different subjects was used. High-throughput TCR immunosequencing, statistical association of individual TCRs with disease status, and machine learning were combined to predict cytomegalovirus infection status. A later analysis re-analyzed previously published TCR beta repertoires from approximately 700 donors and added high-resolution HLA genotyping to study TCR occurrence patterns. In the later analysis, no new phenotypic data were used to find candidate immune exposures; instead, reliance was placed on TCR beta sequences and their occurrence across donors. In an earlier analysis of 550 to 700 of the donors, high-throughput TCR beta sequencing was used to judge whether each TCR beta V gene segment behaved as functional or pseudogenic. Alongside the repertoire data, information on donor age, sex, ethnicity and CMV serostatus was compiled. A later genetic analysis took genome-wide SNP genotypes for about 55% of the 666 donors and used that subset as a discovery cohort. Every discovery cohort repertoire had been produced on one sequencing platform. HLA typing covered class I and class II loci at four-digit resolution. Typing coverage varied by locus: roughly 620-630 donors for A, B, C, DRB1 and DQB1; approximately 500 for DQA1; over 600 for DPA1; approximately 490 for DPB1. Four or five DR-DQ haplotypes were handled as single units for association and clustering because linkage in the cohort was strong. On average, roughly 240,000 unique TCR beta nucleotide sequences were sequenced per donor among 350 to 400 genotyped donors of the cohort, with 15% to 20% of those sequences being non-productive. Broad study findings and their caveats: According to a later analysis, parvovirus B19, influenza, CMV and Epstein-Barr virus appeared linked to several top co-occurrence clusters. According to a later genetic analysis, donors in an Asian-associated ancestry cluster had fewer N-insertions in productive TCRs than the approximately 670-donor mean. Because HLA typing was unavailable for some donors at each locus, only the typed subset was used in association tests. A few of the identified cytomegalovirus-associated TCR beta chains were confirmed in vitro to be specific for cytomegalovirus antigens. Roughly uniform sequencing depth across donors was assumed in presence/absence analyses, although this assumption may not hold. Linkage disequilibrium might explain the correlated functional status among segregating V segments, but an unknown experimental factor could not be ruled out. A later analysis associated about 17,000 TCR beta sequences with specific HLA alleles at a false discovery rate of 0.05. The authors suggested that the approach could potentially be generalized to other disease states and immunological phenotypes. In a later analysis, most CMV-associated TCR beta chains were found to appear HLA-restricted, with HLA associations seemingly driven largely by CMV exposure. A group of highly shared sequence variants was considered likely to be a technical artifact of the sequencing pipeline. Some 15 rarely observed V segments, including chromosome 9 orphons, were excluded from the earlier analysis of a few hundred of the donors because counts were too low. In a later genetic analysis, a missense DCLRE1C variant was associated with V-gene and J-gene trimming of TCR beta chains, and the association was replicated in an independent cohort. A later analysis found that HLA-associated TCR beta chains were more clonally expanded and had lower generation probabilities than equally common non-associated chains. In this cohort, only TCR beta chains were sequenced, and detectable features were limited by the absence of alpha or paired-chain data. Because the 87-base-pair reads could not distinguish some IMGT-functional V segments, including TRBV6-2 and TRBV6-3, those segments were excluded. Most TCR sequences were observed very rarely across donors, whereas some public TCRs were present in many individuals. Immune exposure information for the cohort was limited to CMV serostatus. A total of 164 TCR beta chains were listed by the study as associated with cytomegalovirus. A later analysis found that TCR association rates varied across HLA loci, with DRB1 alleles showing the most associated TCRs and HLA-C alleles the fewest. Broadly in line with IMGT annotations, most TCR beta V segments showed up in productive rearrangements about 90% or about 30% of the time in an earlier analysis of around 600 of the donors. Assigning TCR associations to individual alleles was difficult when HLA alleles, especially DR and DQ, strongly co-occurred. A further reported finding was that TCR beta sequences accurately predicted the HLA-A and HLA-B alleles for most subjects in the first cohort. In both the original and validation cohorts, the classifier was reported to diagnose cytomegalovirus status with high specificity and sensitivity.

Counted from cysteine to phenylalanine, this CDR3 has 15 amino acids. Here the CDR3 DNA is all that survives: 45 bases in frame from base 1. V is cut by 1 base and J by 3 bases, and the space between the germline ends is 12 bases. CDR1 and CDR2 are read off the germline V gene as MNHNS and SASEGT. The library was made by the immunoSEQ multiplex PCR assay. For the multiplex PCR, a mixture combining 60 forward primers for TCR Vbeta segments and 13 reverse primers for TCR Jbeta segments was used. A multiplex PCR assay on genomic DNA amplified the CDR3 region of rearranged TCR beta genes. Amplified TCR beta libraries were sequenced as 87-base-pair reads on the Illumina HiSeq System. The authors' analysis ran thus. In a later analysis, about 80 million unique TCR beta chains were counted across the approximately 640 repertoires, and roughly 11 million of these chains were shared by at least two donors. A nearest-neighbor algorithm error-corrected the raw reads and collapsed the reads into unique sequences, merging closely related sequences to remove PCR and sequencing errors. V, D and J gene segments were assigned by aligning CDR3 sequences to IMGT reference sequences. Each retained sequence needed at least a six-nucleotide match to both a V gene segment and a J gene segment. A rearrangement counted as productive if the CDR3 had no stop codons and remained in frame with V and J, and every other rearrangement counted as non-productive. CDR3 was defined by IMGT convention, running from the second conserved V-encoded cysteine to the conserved J-encoded phenylalanine. In an earlier analysis of around 640 of the donors, sequences lacking an unambiguous match to a single V gene segment were excluded. In an earlier analysis of almost 600 of the donors, a V segment was called functional when productive rearrangements were above 56.7%, and segregating when the standard deviation between donors exceeded 5%. A statistical classification framework was built for diagnosing cytomegalovirus status from the catalog of TCR beta chain sequences. A later analysis assigned V and J genes by comparing TCR nucleotide sequences with IMGT/GENE-DB human TR gene sequences. In a later analysis, CDR3 sequences and most-parsimonious VDJ recombination scenarios were assigned using the TCRdist pipeline. In a later analysis, each TCR beta chain was defined by its CDR3 amino acid sequence together with its V-gene family, and reads without a unique V-gene family were excluded. To address suspected cross-contamination and a sequencing artifact, a later analysis removed under 600 highly shared, low-generation-probability nucleotide sequences. In a later analysis, a clonal expansion index for each public chain was calculated from normalized within-repertoire ranks of inferred template counts. A later analysis computed generation probabilities with a VDJ recombination model fitted to out-of-frame rearrangements, and checked the results against IGoR. In a later analysis, TCR-TCR, TCR-HLA and TCR-CMV co-occurrence was scored with hypergeometric tests, and a repertoire-size bias correction was applied to TCR pairs. A later analysis estimated false discovery rates by permuting HLA or CMV assignments 20 times. A later analysis grouped co-occurring TCRs with DBSCAN, adding TCRdist sequence similarity when clustering within HLA-allele-positive subsets. For co-occurrence clustering, repertoires with fewer than 30,000 or more than 120,000 public chains were excluded, along with roughly 5 repertoires with anomalous nucleotide sharing. The immuneACCESS repertoire file appears here via TCRdb, limited to in-frame rearrangements. These files lack a portion of the clones; in checked studies, under half of the deficit traces to unresolved V genes, and the cause of the others is not known. V and J calls plus clone size are reproduced from that table; the DNA served to infer D and trimming. This sample lists 160,000 or so clones; approximately 80% were detected once. 7% of the sample is held by the ten biggest clonotypes.

In total, roughly 670 healthy bone marrow donors made up the cohort. At the time of sampling, every cohort member was nominally healthy, though immune exposures that went unrecorded were likely present. The donor was CMV seropositive and belonged to the group of 250 to 300 seropositive cohort members. Each donor provided a peripheral blood sample, and peripheral blood mononuclear cells were used for TCR beta sequencing. The Qiagen DNeasy Blood Extraction Kit was used to extract genomic DNA from the blood cell samples. The sequenced material came from PBMCs. The rearrangement joined TRBV6-1 to TRBJ1-2; tentative D gene TRBD1, with 5 bases matching. This receptor was taken from a woman younger than 45 in good health and CMV-seropositive. Here is the DNA: TGTGCCAGCAGTGAAGTGAGGCAGGGCCACTATGGCTACACCTTC. Translated, this gives CASSEVRQGHYGYTF.